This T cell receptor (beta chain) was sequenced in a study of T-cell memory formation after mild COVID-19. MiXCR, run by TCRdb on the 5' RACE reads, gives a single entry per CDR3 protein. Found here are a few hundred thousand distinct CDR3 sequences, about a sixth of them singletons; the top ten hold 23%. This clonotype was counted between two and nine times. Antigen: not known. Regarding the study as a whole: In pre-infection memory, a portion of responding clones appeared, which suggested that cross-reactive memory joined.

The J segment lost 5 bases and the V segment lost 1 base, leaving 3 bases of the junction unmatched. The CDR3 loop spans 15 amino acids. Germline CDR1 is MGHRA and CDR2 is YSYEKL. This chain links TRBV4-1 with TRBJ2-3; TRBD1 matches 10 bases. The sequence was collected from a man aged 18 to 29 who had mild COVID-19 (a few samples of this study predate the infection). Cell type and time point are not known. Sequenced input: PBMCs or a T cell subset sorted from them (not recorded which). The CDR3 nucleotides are TGCGCCAGCAGCCAAGGGGACAGGGGCCTAGATACGCAGTATTTT. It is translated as CASSQGDRGLDTQYF.